The 17 T cell receptor beta chains given below trace back to one sample, sequenced in a study of T cell responses to AZD1222 COVID-19 vaccine. Some clones are missing from TCRdb's copy, which holds only in-frame ones; the method was immunoSEQ multiplex PCR. The sample consists of about 140,000 clones, about 82% of them appearing once. The sequences come from peripheral blood, collected 28 days after the second dose of the MenACWY control vaccine. These receptors originate from an adult who received the MenACWY meningococcal vaccine as a control.

The chain carries TRBV10-3 and TRBJ2-3; D is unresolved. Trimming took off 4 bases at V and 5 bases at J, with 7 bases between the two ends. This CDR3 region has 12 residues. In germline, CDR1 is ENHRY, CDR2 SYGVKD. The CDR3 reads CAISGFGDTQYF. The CDR3 DNA follows: TGTGCCATCAGTGGGTTCGGAGATACGCAGTATTTT.

V usage is TRBV10-2 and J usage is TRBJ1-5; D is undetermined. V shed 2 bases and J shed 5 bases, with 10 bases lying between them. Germline V CDR1 and CDR2: WSHSY, SAAADI. CDR3 length: 14 amino acids. This CDR3 is CASSERAEYQPQHF. The CDR3 DNA reads TGCGCCAGCAGTGAGCGGGCAGAGTATCAGCCCCAGCATTTT.

The chain joins TRBV6-5 to TRBJ1-6; TRBD1 might be the D (6 bases). Per germline, CDR1 MNHEY and CDR2 SVGAGI. This CDR3 comprises 13 residues. V was shortened by 6 bases and J by 7 bases, with 10 bases between the two germline ends. The CDR3 DNA is TGTGCCAGCAGGCAGGGGACCAATTCACCCCTCCACTTT. It specifies CASRQGTNSPLHF.

The J gene is TRBJ2-7, the V gene TRBV6-2 or TRBV6-3; 7 bases are a match to TRBD1. Germline assignment: CDR1 MNHEY and CDR2 SVGEGT. The CDR3 extends over 13 amino acids. Trimming at V came to 2 bases and at J to 9 bases, leaving 7 bases not matched to a gene. The CDR3 nucleotides read TGTGCCAGCAGTTACGGGACAGCAACGGTGCAGTACTTC. This sequence encodes CASSYGTATVQYF.

This chain joins TRBV4-2 and TRBJ1-2, with a possible D match to TRBD1 (6 bases). The CDR3 has 12 amino acids. The V gene's germline CDR1 is LGHNA and CDR2 YNFKEQ. Deletions cut 3 bases from V and 13 bases from J, with 15 bases between. CDR3 nucleotide sequence: TGTGCCAGCAGCCAGATACAGGGATTAATCACCTTC. This sequence encodes CASSQIQGLITF.

V and J are TRBV25-1 and TRBJ1-1; D is ambiguous. V shed 3 bases and J shed 5 bases, with 19 bases lying between them. The CDR3 length is 16 residues. The germline V gene encodes CDR1 MGHDK and CDR2 SYGVNS. CDR3: CASSDPRVASTTEAFF. DNA of the CDR3: TGTGCCAGCAGTGACCCCCGCGTGGCCTCGACGACTGAAGCTTTCTTT.

The rearrangement joins TRBV6-1 to TRBJ2-3; TRBD2 might be the D (5 bases). CDR3 size: 17 residues. CDR1 is MNHNS and CDR2 is SASEGT in the germline V gene. The V gene lost 2 bases and the J gene lost 4 bases, with 19 bases spanning the gap. CDR3 protein: CASSEFAARGWPDTQYF. DNA for the CDR3: TGTGCCAGCAGTGAATTCGCGGCACGCGGGTGGCCAGATACGCAGTATTTT.

This chain joins TRBV6-5 and TRBJ2-6; no reliable D call. In germline, CDR1 is MNHEY, CDR2 SVGAGI. The CDR3 is 15 amino acids. Trimming removed 4 bases at V and 0 bases at J, with 7 bases between. The CDR3, as DNA: TGTGCCAGCAGTTTTTTACGCTCTGGGGCCAACGTCCTGACTTTC. Translated: CASSFLRSGANVLTF.

This clone was seen a few times. This sequence joins TRBV19 and TRBJ1-2; possible D gene TRBD1, 5 bases. V was cut by 8 bases and J by 8 bases, with 18 bases left in between. CDR1 and CDR2 from the germline V gene are LNHDA and SQIVND (reference sequence). The length of the CDR3 is 13 residues. Here the CDR3 reads CASGSLGTQGYTF. In DNA form, the CDR3 reads TGTGCCAGTGGCTCGTTAGGGACGCAAGGCTACACCTTC.

This sequence joins TRBV6-4 and TRBJ2-7; TRBD1 matches 8 bases. V lost 2 bases to trimming and J lost 0 bases; unmatched junction nucleotides: 3. Germline CDR1 reads MRHNA; CDR2 reads SNTAGT. This CDR3 comprises 15 residues. CDR3 sequence: CASSDQTGVSYEQYF. The DNA for the CDR3 is TGTGCCAGCAGTGACCAGACAGGGGTCTCCTACGAGCAGTACTTC.

The V and J genes are TRBV3-1 (or the pseudogene TRBV3-2) and TRBJ2-3, with D perhaps matching TRBD2 (6 bases). The CDR3 covers 16 residues. Germline V CDR1 and CDR2: LGHDT, YNNKEL (reference sequence). Trimming took 1 base from V and 1 from J, leaving 12 bases between them. The CDR3 loop is CASSQGRGWGTDTQYF. In DNA form, the CDR3 reads TGTGCCAGCAGCCAAGGGCGGGGCTGGGGCACAGATACGCAGTATTTT.

The chain is built from TRBV20-1 and TRBJ1-6; D is unresolved. The CDR3 covers 10 residues. CDR1 and CDR2 (germline): DFQATT, SNEGSKA (reference sequence). Trimming removed 4 bases at V and 11 bases at J, with 6 bases between. The CDR3 sequence: CSATMPPLHF. In DNA form, the CDR3 reads TGCAGTGCTACTATGCCACCCCTCCACTTT.

This clone has just a few counts. The chain combines TRBV6-2 or TRBV6-3 with TRBJ1-1; 9 bases match TRBD1. The CDR3 runs to 12 residues. With V trimmed by 2 bases and J by 10 bases, 2 bases remained unmatched. CDR1 is MNHEY and CDR2 is SVGEGT in the germline V gene. The CDR3 loop reads CASSYKGQGAFF. DNA for the CDR3: TGTGCCAGCAGTTACAAGGGACAGGGAGCTTTCTTT.

V is TRBV7-2 and J is TRBJ2-3; D unclear. Germline lookup yields CDR1 SGHTA and CDR2 FQGNSA. V lost 6 bases to trimming and J lost 2 bases, with 12 bases between them. The CDR3 contains 14 residues. The CDR3 is CASRSATNTDTQYF. CDR3 in DNA: TGTGCCAGCAGATCCGCAACTAACACAGATACGCAGTATTTT.

The chain combines TRBV27 with TRBJ2-5, with D hard to call. The germline V and J ends were trimmed by 4 bases and 2 bases, with 17 bases remaining between them. The CDR3 totals 16 residues. The germline gives CDR1 MNHEY, CDR2 SMNVEV (reference sequence). The CDR3 coding sequence is TGTGCCAGCAGTTCTTTGGTGGTGGGCAGACAAGAGACCCAGTACTTC. Protein sequence: CASSSLVVGRQETQYF.

This clone was observed once. The chain is built from TRBV15 and TRBJ2-1; 8 bases map to TRBD1. After removal of 2 bases from V and 8 bases from J, the junction contained 8 bases not matched to a gene. CDR1 LNHNV and CDR2 YYDKDF come from the germline V gene (reference sequence). This CDR3 spans 15 amino acids. CDR3 nucleotide sequence: TGTGCCACCAGCAGATCAGGGGGCTTGGGCGATGAGCAGTTCTTC. Translating gives CATSRSGGLGDEQFF. Based on the CDR3 plus reference TRBV15 and TRBJ2-1, the full variable domain is DAMVIQNPRYQVTQFGKPVTLSCSQTLNHNVMYWYQQKSSQAPKLLFHYYDKDFNNEADTPDNFQSRRPNTSFCFLDIRSPGLGDTAMYLCATSRSGGLGDEQFFGPGTRLTVL.

The chain uses TRBV5-4 and TRBJ2-1; tentatively, D is TRBD2 (6 bases). Trimming took 4 bases from V and 8 from J, leaving 19 bases between them. Looked up from germline, CDR1 is SGHNT and CDR2 is YYREEE (reference sequence). The CDR3 runs to 15 residues. CDR3 residues: CASSRMGLEGDEQFF. The CDR3 nucleotides read TGTGCCAGCAGCCGAATGGGACTGGAGGGCGATGAGCAGTTCTTC. The full variable domain, rest sourced from reference TRBV5-4 and TRBJ2-1, is ETGVTQSPTHLIKTRGQQVTLRCSSQSGHNTVSWYQQALGQGPQFIFQYYREEENGRGNFPPRFSGLQFPNYSSELNVNALELDDSALYLCASSRMGLEGDEQFFGPGTRLTVL.